This is a list of T cell receptor beta chains from one sample in a study of T cells after yellow fever vaccination. TCRdb re-called the 5' RACE reads with MiXCR, one entry per CDR3 protein. The table lists approximately 69,000 distinct CDR3 sequences, 5.9% of them singletons, with 2.2% in the top ten. Source: CD4+ T cells sorted from PBMCs, taken roughly 14 days after the first yellow fever vaccination. These receptors all come from a man between 18 and 29 years old who received the YFV17D yellow fever vaccine. Both conserved end residues are part of each CDR3. A D gene is named only where the DNA matches it firmly. Size is stated for part of the rows, as once, few or many counts, or as a class when the clone is expanded.

D gene | clone size | J gene | V gene | CDR3 protein | CDR3 DNA
TRBD1 | many | TRBJ1-6 | TRBV11-2 | CASSRDRGQSSYNSPLHF | TGTGCCAGCAGCCGCGACAGGGGTCAAAGCTCCTATAATTCACCCCTCCACTTT
NA | many | TRBJ2-2 | TRBV7-2 | CASSPTAVSNTGELFF | TGTGCCAGCAGCCCGACGGCAGTCTCGAACACCGGGGAGCTGTTTTTT
TRBD1 | many | TRBJ2-7 | TRBV2 | CAGTGGYEQYF | TGTGCCGGTACAGGGGGGTACGAGCAGTACTTC
TRBD1 | many | TRBJ2-5 | TRBV29-1 | CSVGTGETQYF | TGCAGCGTTGGGACAGGGGAGACCCAGTACTTC
TRBD1 | NA | TRBJ1-1 | TRBV4-3 | CASSRTGGVPEAFF | TGCGCCAGCAGCCGGACAGGGGGGGTCCCAGAAGCTTTCTTT
TRBD2 | many | TRBJ2-3 | TRBV11-2 | CASALAGTDTQYF | TGTGCCAGCGCACTAGCGGGAACAGATACGCAGTATTTT
TRBD1 | many | TRBJ2-1 | TRBV6-5 | CASSPRGTGHREQFF | TGTGCCAGCAGCCCACGCGGGACAGGGCATCGTGAGCAGTTCTTC
TRBD1 | many | TRBJ1-5 | TRBV7-2 | CASSVLGQGNQPQHF | TGTGCCAGCAGCGTCTTGGGACAGGGTAATCAACCCCAGCATTTT
NA | many | TRBJ2-3 | TRBV18 | CASSPDGLSTDTQYF | TGTGCCAGCTCACCAGACGGGCTAAGCACAGATACGCAGTATTTT
NA | many | TRBJ1-3 | TRBV5-1 | CASSFGGFTGNTIYF | TGCGCCAGCAGCTTTGGGGGTTTTACTGGAAACACCATATATTTT
NA | many | TRBJ2-7 | TRBV24-1 | CATSGPLHARWQYF | TGTGCCACCAGTGGACCACTCCATGCTCGATGGCAGTACTTC
NA | many | TRBJ1-5 | TRBV20-1 | CSAREDSAKPQHF | TGCAGTGCTAGAGAGGACAGCGCCAAGCCCCAGCATTTT
NA | many | TRBJ2-3 | TRBV7-2 | CASSFRDGPSSTDTQYF | TGTGCCAGCAGCTTCCGGGACGGCCCCTCTAGCACAGATACGCAGTATTTT
TRBD1 | few | TRBJ1-6 | TRBV5-1 | CASSDQGAGESPLHF | TGCGCCAGCAGCGACCAGGGGGCCGGGGAATCACCCCTCCACTTT
NA | many | TRBJ2-2 | TRBV7-6 | CASSPFIGELFF | TGTGCCAGCAGCCCCTTTATCGGGGAGCTGTTTTTT
TRBD1 | many | TRBJ2-2 | TRBV5-1 | CASSQTTGDITGELFF | TGCGCCAGCAGCCAAACGACAGGGGACATCACCGGGGAGCTGTTTTTT
NA | NA | TRBJ1-5 | TRBV4-3 | CASSQLLGSGQPQHF | TGCGCCAGCAGCCAACTCCTCGGCTCAGGGCAGCCCCAGCATTTT
NA | medium-sized | TRBJ1-5 | TRBV7-2 | CASSRYSNQPQHF | TGTGCCAGCAGCCGGTATAGCAATCAGCCCCAGCATTTT
NA | many | TRBJ2-1 | TRBV20-1 | CSARIGHEQFF | TGCAGTGCTAGAATAGGACATGAGCAGTTCTTC
NA | few | TRBJ1-1 | TRBV10-3 | CAITPGGNTEAFF | TGTGCCATCACGCCGGGTGGGAACACTGAAGCTTTCTTT
TRBD1 | many | TRBJ1-5 | TRBV7-2 | CASSPGQGGQPQHF | TGTGCCAGCAGCCCAGGACAGGGAGGTCAGCCCCAGCATTTT
NA | many | TRBJ2-3 | TRBV5-1 | CASSLNGAGTDTQYF | TGCGCCAGCAGTCTAAACGGGGCTGGCACAGATACGCAGTATTTT
NA | many | TRBJ2-7 | TRBV3-1 | CASSQVRRAKDEQYF | TGTGCCAGCAGCCAAGTCCGCAGGGCTAAGGACGAGCAGTACTTC
NA | many | TRBJ2-1 | TRBV6-6 | CASSRGTTLEQFF | TGTGCCAGCAGTCGCGGGACAACTCTTGAGCAGTTCTTC
NA | many | TRBJ2-1 | TRBV28 | CASRSDKRSYNEQFF | TGTGCCAGCAGGTCCGACAAGCGCTCCTACAATGAGCAGTTCTTC
NA | many | TRBJ2-2 | TRBV10-3 | CAISEINTGTGELFF | TGTGCCATCAGTGAGATCAACACGGGCACCGGGGAGCTGTTTTTT
NA | many | TRBJ1-5 | TRBV7-2 | CASSLVSNQPQHF | TGTGCCAGCAGCTTAGTTAGCAATCAGCCCCAGCATTTT
TRBD1 | many | TRBJ1-5 | TRBV20-1 | CSARYGQGDYSNQPQHF | TGCAGTGCTAGATACGGACAGGGGGACTATAGCAATCAGCCCCAGCATTTT
NA | many | TRBJ2-3 | TRBV7-3 | CASSPDSSSTDTQYF | TGTGCCAGCAGCCCGGACTCTTCTAGCACAGATACGCAGTATTTT
NA | many | TRBJ1-1 | TRBV4-2 | CASSQDTGAGMNTEAFF | TGTGCCAGCAGCCAAGATACGGGGGCCGGAATGAACACTGAAGCTTTCTTT
TRBD2 | many | TRBJ2-7 | TRBV7-2 | CASSLAGRGVDEQYF | TGTGCCAGCAGCTTAGCGGGGCGGGGGGTGGACGAGCAGTACTTC
NA | many | TRBJ2-5 | TRBV27 | CASSPRTRETQYF | TGTGCCAGCAGTCCTCGGACGCGGGAGACCCAGTACTTC
TRBD2 | many | TRBJ2-1 | TRBV7-3 | CASSPLAGGLNEQFF | TGTGCCAGCAGCCCGTTAGCGGGGGGGCTCAATGAGCAGTTCTTC
TRBD1 | many | TRBJ2-3 | TRBV12-3/TRBV12-4 | CASSMDRDITDTQYF | TGTGCCAGCAGCATGGACAGGGACATCACAGATACGCAGTATTTT
NA | many | TRBJ2-5 | TRBV7-2 | CASTGGGGGTQYF | TGTGCCAGCACCGGGGGCGGGGGCGGGACCCAGTACTTC
NA | many | TRBJ1-5 | TRBV3-1 | CASSPYGGNQPQHF | TGTGCCAGCAGCCCGTATGGAGGCAATCAGCCCCAGCATTTT
NA | many | TRBJ2-7 | TRBV14 | CASSQAGREAREQYF | TGTGCCAGCAGCCAAGCTGGCCGAGAGGCTCGCGAGCAGTACTTC
TRBD1 | medium-sized | TRBJ1-1 | TRBV28 | CASSFGTGANTEAFF | TGTGCCAGCAGTTTCGGGACAGGAGCGAACACTGAAGCTTTCTTT
TRBD1 | many | TRBJ2-7 | TRBV27 | CASSFDDRDEQYF | TGTGCCAGCAGTTTCGACGACAGGGACGAGCAGTACTTC
NA | many | TRBJ2-3 | TRBV20-1 | CSARVGGGSSTDTQYF | TGCAGTGCTAGAGTAGGTGGCGGTTCTAGCACAGATACGCAGTATTTT
NA | many | TRBJ1-5 | TRBV20-1 | CSAGDGLNQPQHF | TGCAGTGCTGGGGACGGACTCAATCAGCCCCAGCATTTT
NA | many | TRBJ2-2 | TRBV7-9 | CASRGEPTGELFF | TGTGCCAGCCGAGGGGAGCCCACCGGGGAGCTGTTTTTT
TRBD2 | many | TRBJ2-7 | TRBV3-1 | CASSLGRGTYEQYF | TGTGCCAGCAGCCTGGGGCGGGGGACTTACGAGCAGTACTTC
NA | many | TRBJ1-1 | TRBV5-1 | CASRTGLDTEAFF | TGCGCCAGCCGAACAGGGCTGGACACTGAAGCTTTCTTT
NA | many | TRBJ2-1 | TRBV5-1 | CASSRGGGPSLYEQFF | TGCGCCAGCAGCCGGGGAGGCGGCCCTTCTTTGTATGAGCAGTTCTTC
TRBD1 | many | TRBJ1-4 | TRBV29-1 | CSVGDREGVVYEKLFF | TGCAGCGTTGGAGACAGGGAGGGGGTAGTTTATGAAAAACTGTTTTTT